A selection of T cell receptor beta chains follows, all from one sample in a study of identical twins. Each CDR3 protein is one row after TCRdb ran MiXCR on the 5' RACE reads. The sample yields 1,800,000 or so distinct CDR3 sequences, less than 40% seen once. Specimen: cord blood. The receptors shown here come from a newborn girl in good health. Each CDR3 is given with its conserved first and last residue. The order of the fields is V gene, J gene, CDR3 protein.

V: TRBV20-1
J: TRBJ1-2
CDR3: CSARGGRYGYTF

V: TRBV20-1
J: TRBJ2-3
CDR3: CSAMGPGRGPRDTQYF

V: TRBV5-4
J: TRBJ1-1
CDR3: CASSLGLTMNTEAFF

V: TRBV20-1
J: TRBJ2-3
CDR3: CSALRSDTQYF

V: TRBV29-1
J: TRBJ2-7
CDR3: CSDAGTMRIHEQYF

V: TRBV5-1
J: TRBJ2-1
CDR3: CASTWTGTTSYNEQFF

V: TRBV9
J: TRBJ2-3
CDR3: CASSAAGSTDTQYF

V: TRBV6-1
J: TRBJ1-2
CDR3: CASSTQTPNYGYTF

V: TRBV29-1
J: TRBJ1-1
CDR3: CSVGRRRGNTEAFF

V: TRBV7-2
J: TRBJ1-5
CDR3: CASSLGLGQGNGQPQHF

V: TRBV15
J: TRBJ2-5
CDR3: CATTSTKTSGKETQYF

V: TRBV19
J: NA
CDR3: CASSILPGQGSNEQYF

V: TRBV20-1
J: TRBJ1-6
CDR3: CSARPGGAYNSPLHF

V: TRBV6-1
J: TRBJ1-5
CDR3: CASSDYYRFGPQHF

V: TRBV10-3
J: TRBJ2-7
CDR3: CAISESGGPSYEQYF

V: TRBV5-1
J: TRBJ2-1
CDR3: CASSLIEVSLRFF

V: TRBV24-1
J: TRBJ2-1
CDR3: CATSDLQGNEQFF

V: TRBV7-6
J: TRBJ2-5
CDR3: CASSNGLGPTYF

V: TRBV4-1
J: TRBJ2-5
CDR3: CASSHSGLARTYNEQYF

V: TRBV12-3/TRBV12-4
J: TRBJ2-3
CDR3: CASSFTPHPAGVPDTQYF

V: TRBV27
J: TRBJ1-2
CDR3: CASRGQGSLYGYTF

V: TRBV7-2
J: TRBJ1-2
CDR3: CASSLSTTGGYGYTF

V: TRBV20-1
J: TRBJ1-1
CDR3: CSARDLGGARAFF

V: TRBV2
J: TRBJ2-3
CDR3: CASRMTGAVDTQYF

V: TRBV12-3/TRBV12-4
J: TRBJ1-5
CDR3: CASSFGGAGGQPQHF

V: TRBV24-1
J: TRBJ2-7
CDR3: CATSDLPSPPYNEQYF

V: TRBV20-1
J: TRBJ1-5
CDR3: CSAGQGAAYSNQPQHF

V: TRBV5-6
J: TRBJ2-7
CDR3: CASSLGQKTYEQYF

V: TRBV24-1
J: TRBJ2-1
CDR3: CATKGAAANEQFF

V: TRBV24-1
J: TRBJ2-2
CDR3: CATSDPGTSGDYTGELFF

V: TRBV20-1
J: TRBJ1-2
CDR3: CSARKERGNTF

V: TRBV29-1
J: TRBJ2-1
CDR3: CSVSRTFSYNEQFF

V: TRBV28
J: TRBJ1-2
CDR3: CASSFLVNYGYTF

V: TRBV6-1
J: TRBJ2-5
CDR3: CASSEGGQFETQYF

V: TRBV7-2
J: TRBJ2-4
CDR3: CASSRDRENIQYF

V: TRBV30
J: TRBJ2-7
CDR3: CAWRLAGGIPDQYF

V: TRBV18
J: TRBJ2-3
CDR3: CASSPLGRGDTQYF

V: TRBV4-1
J: TRBJ2-5
CDR3: CASSQRGTSGFQETQYF

V: TRBV6-6
J: TRBJ2-1
CDR3: CASTLTGVNEQFF

V: TRBV19
J: TRBJ2-3
CDR3: CATASGRGTDTQYF

V: TRBV7-8
J: TRBJ2-5
CDR3: CASSLIGRRETQYF

V: TRBV4-2
J: TRBJ2-3
CDR3: CASSQAGHTDTQYF

V: TRBV11-2
J: TRBJ2-7
CDR3: CASSSTSGVTYEQYF